The clone carrying this TCR beta chain has just a few counts. Its antigen is undetermined. The repertoire was sequenced with immunoSEQ multiplex PCR; TCRdb's copy has only in-frame clones and lacks some. The profile covers about 300,000 clones, with approximately 67% appearing a single time and 5% to 6.5% taken by the ten largest. The entry originates in a study of cytotoxic CD8 clonotypes in ibrutinib-treated CLL. At the level of the study: Following a median approximately eleven months of treatment, with a range of 6 to 36, response samples were taken. Findings and caveats of the study: Baseline clonality, above age-matched healthy donor levels, tracked circulating CD8+ T-cell counts. Sampling times differed between sustained-remission and progressing patients.

Germline loops: CDR1 SEHNR, CDR2 FQNEAQ (reference sequence). Trimming took 1 base from V and 12 from J, leaving 12 bases between them. CDR3 length: 12 residues. The material sequenced was PBMCs, taken after 36 months of ibrutinib treatment. V is TRBV7-9 and J is TRBJ2-5; D gene uncertain. This clonotype originated in a human donor with chronic lymphocytic leukemia. The CDR3 region is CASSLEATEKYF. CDR3 in DNA: TGTGCCAGCAGCTTAGAAGCGACCGAGAAGTACTTC.